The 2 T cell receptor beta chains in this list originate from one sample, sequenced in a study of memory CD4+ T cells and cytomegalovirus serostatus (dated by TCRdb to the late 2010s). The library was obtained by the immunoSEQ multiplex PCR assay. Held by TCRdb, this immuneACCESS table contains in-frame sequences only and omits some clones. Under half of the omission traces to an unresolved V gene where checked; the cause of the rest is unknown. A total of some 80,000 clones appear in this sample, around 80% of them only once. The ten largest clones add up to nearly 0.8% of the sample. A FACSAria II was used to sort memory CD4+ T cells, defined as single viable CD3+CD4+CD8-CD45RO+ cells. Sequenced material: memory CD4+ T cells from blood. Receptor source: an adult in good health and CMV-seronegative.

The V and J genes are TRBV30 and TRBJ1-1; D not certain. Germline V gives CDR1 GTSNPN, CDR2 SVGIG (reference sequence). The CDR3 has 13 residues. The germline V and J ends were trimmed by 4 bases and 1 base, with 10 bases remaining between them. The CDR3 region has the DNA TGTGCCTGGATGTGGTTGAGGAACACTGAAGCTTTCTTT. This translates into CAWMWLRNTEAFF.

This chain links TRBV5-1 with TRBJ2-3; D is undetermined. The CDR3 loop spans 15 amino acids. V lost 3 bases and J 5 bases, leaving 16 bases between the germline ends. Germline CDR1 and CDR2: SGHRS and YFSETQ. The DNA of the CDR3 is TGCGCCAGCAGCTCCGCCTTAGGAAGCCGAGATACGCAGTATTTT. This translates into CASSSALGSRDTQYF.